These 28 T cell receptor beta chains were all obtained from the same sample, sequenced in a study of T-cell reconstitution after alpha-beta-depleted transplantation in children (dated by TCRdb to about 2016). The library was generated by PCR. The sequencer was an Illumina HiSeq 2500. Molecular barcoding was employed in the preparation of TCR libraries, with unique molecular identifiers being used to normalize TCRbeta repertoire quantification. The public reads were quality trimmed at Q25 with fastp and then assembled into clones with MiXCR by TCRdb, keeping productive beta chains. Entries are consolidated by CDR3 protein sequence, retaining the most common genes and DNA. In all, the sample holds over 150,000 distinct CDR3 sequences, and about 14% of those were seen once. Roughly 13% of the sample is in the top ten clones. The source material was PBMCs from the stem cell graft donor, sampled from the stem cell graft. Source of these receptors: a human donor who donated a stem cell graft to a child with acute lymphoblastic leukemia.

This clonotype was counted at least ten times. The chain links TRBV12-3 or TRBV12-4 to TRBJ2-7, with D maybe TRBD2 (5 bases). The CDR3 consists of 18 residues. V gave up 5 bases and J gave up 2 bases, with 25 bases separating them. The CDR3 DNA reads TGTGCCAGCAGTCTCCCCCCGGGAAAGGGCTCTGCAGCCTACGAGCAGTACTTC. Translation gives CASSLPPGKGSAAYEQYF.

This clonotype occurred a few times. The chain has TRBV19 and TRBJ1-5; D call uncertain. Germline V gives CDR1 LNHDA, CDR2 SQIVND (reference sequence). This CDR3 spans 14 amino acids. V lost 5 bases and J lost 4, with 12 bases in between. In DNA, the CDR3 is TGTGCCAGTAGTGGGGTCGGACCGAATCAGCCCCAGCATTTT. Amino acid sequence: CASSGVGPNQPQHF.

The gene calls are TRBV6-5 and TRBJ1-4; 11 bases agree with TRBD1. The CDR3 spans 17 residues. The V and J ends lost 6 bases and 2 bases, in that order; junction bases with no gene match: 8. CDR1 is MNHEY, CDR2 SVGAGI, per germline. Here the CDR3 reads CASRYGQGAFTNEKLFF. In DNA form, the CDR3 reads TGTGCCAGCAGATACGGACAGGGGGCCTTTACTAATGAAAAACTGTTTTTT.

V gene TRBV4-2 combines with J gene TRBJ2-2; D is undetermined. Germline V gene lookup returns CDR1 LGHNA and CDR2 YNFKEQ. The V and J ends lost 1 base and 8 bases respectively, with 14 bases between them. This CDR3 contains 15 residues. DNA for the CDR3: TGTGCCAGCAGCCAAGCGTCTCGAGGCAGAGGGGAGCTGTTTTTT. It specifies CASSQASRGRGELFF.

Ten or more counts support this clonotype. J is TRBJ1-1 and V is TRBV5-1; 9 bases fit TRBD1. The CDR3 is 14 residues long. CDR1 and CDR2 (germline): SGHRS, YFSETQ. V lost 2 bases and J lost 4; bases outside the gene matches: 3. CDR3 region: CASSLGTGTTEAFF. The CDR3 nucleotides read TGCGCCAGCAGCTTAGGGACAGGGACCACTGAAGCTTTCTTT.

This clonotype was counted only a few times. The rearrangement uses TRBV24-1 and TRBJ2-3; 8 positions agree with TRBD2. The CDR3 sequence is 14 residues long. Trimming cost V 7 bases and J 4 bases; bases outside gene matches: 6. The germline V gene has CDR1 KGHDR and CDR2 SFDVKD. This chain's CDR3 is CATRKGLASDTQYF. The CDR3 nucleotides read TGTGCCACCAGGAAAGGACTAGCATCAGATACGCAGTATTTT.

This clonotype has ten or more counts. The V gene is TRBV10-3, the J gene TRBJ2-3, with TRBD2 matching 10 bases. V trimming: 10 bases; J trimming: 2 bases; junction bases outside the gene matches: 6. The CDR3 loop spans 14 amino acids. Germline-derived CDR1 and CDR2 are ENHRY and SYGVKD. As DNA, the CDR3 is TGTGCCACCGGACTAGCGGTCAACACAGATACGCAGTATTTT. It translates to CATGLAVNTDTQYF.

This clonotype was picked up many times. V usage is TRBV18 and J usage is TRBJ1-6; D gene ambiguous. V gave up 1 base and J gave up 3 bases, with 16 bases separating them. Germline V gene lookup returns CDR1 KGHSH and CDR2 LQKENI. The CDR3 sequence is 18 residues long. CDR3 in DNA: TGTGCCAGCTCACCACAGCGGGTTACGGCCAACTATAATTCACCCCTCCACTTT. This codes for CASSPQRVTANYNSPLHF. The whole variable domain, remainder taken from reference TRBV18 and TRBJ1-6, is NAGVMQNPRHLVRRRGQEARLRCSPMKGHSHVYWYRQLPEEGLKFMVYLQKENIIDESGMPKERFSAEFPKEGPSILRIQQVVRGDSAAYFCASSPQRVTANYNSPLHFGNGTRLTVT.

This clonotype was seen only a few times. The chain carries TRBV15 and TRBJ2-1; tentatively, D is TRBD2 (6 bases). This CDR3 spans 14 amino acids. CDR1 LNHNV and CDR2 YYDKDF come from the germline V gene (reference sequence). Trimming stripped 0 bases from V and 14 bases from J, with 17 bases between. Here the CDR3 DNA reads TGTGCCACCAGCAGAGATGTCTCGGCGGCTAGCGAGTTCTTC. Translating it yields CATSRDVSAASEFF.

To note about this clonotype: A much larger clonotype is one base distant, so this may be a read error. The V gene is TRBV21-1, the J gene TRBJ2-7; the table's D gene call, TRBD1, was not cross checked with the DNA. TRBV21-1 has pseudogene status. This CDR3 has 15 amino acids. CDR3 amino acids: CASSKVGAEAYEQYF. CDR3 coding DNA: TGTGCCAGCAGCAAAGTCGGGGCAGAAGCCTACGAGCAGTACTTC.

In its sample, this clonotype was seen many times. The chain has TRBV20-1 and TRBJ2-1; 10 bases map to TRBD2. V trimming: 0 bases; J trimming: 9 bases; junction bases outside the gene matches: 8. CDR3 length equals 15 residues. CDR1 and CDR2 from the germline V gene are DFQATT and SNEGSKA (reference sequence). CDR3 coding DNA: TGCAGTGCTAGAGACCCAGCGGGAGGGCCGTTTGAGCAGTTCTTC. Translating it yields CSARDPAGGPFEQFF.

The sample holds many counts of this clonotype. The chain joins TRBV5-1 to TRBJ2-5, with D possibly being TRBD1 (5 bases). The CDR3 totals 14 residues. Germline V gene lookup returns CDR1 SGHRS and CDR2 YFSETQ. Deletions cut 2 bases from V and 2 bases from J, with 10 bases between. In DNA form, the CDR3 reads TGCGCCAGCAGCTTTGACAGTCTTCAAGAGACCCAGTACTTC. Translation gives CASSFDSLQETQYF.

At least ten counts were recorded for this clonotype. The chain carries TRBV7-9 and TRBJ1-1; the D is unclear. V lost 0 bases and J 3 bases, leaving 8 bases between the germline ends. The CDR3 has 14 residues. The germline gives CDR1 SEHNR, CDR2 FQNEAQ (reference sequence). CDR3 sequence: CASSLAGIYTEAFF. CDR3 nucleotides: TGTGCCAGCAGCTTAGCTGGGATCTACACTGAAGCTTTCTTT.

This clonotype was observed many times. This rearrangement joins TRBV20-1 to TRBJ2-4; a weak D match, TRBD2 (6 bases). This CDR3 is built from 13 residues. The germline V gene encodes CDR1 DFQATT and CDR2 SNEGSKA (reference sequence). Trimming cost V 3 bases and J 0 bases, with 6 bases left between them. The CDR3: CSASGGAKNIQYF. DNA of the CDR3: TGCAGTGCTAGCGGGGGAGCCAAAAACATTCAGTACTTC.

Concerning this clonotype: A read error may be the cause here, since a much bigger clone is one base away. This sequence joins TRBV12-3 or TRBV12-4 and TRBJ2-1, with 11 bases that match TRBD2. J lost 7 bases, V lost 7 bases, and 9 bases had no gene match. The CDR3 has 15 residues. The DNA of the CDR3 is TGTGCCAGCACTTTTAGCGGGAGGGCCGGTAATGAGCAGTTCTTC. It specifies CASTFSGRAGNEQFF.

As for this clonotype: One base away lies a much larger clone, so this may be a sequencing read error. This chain connects TRBV29-1 to TRBJ2-5; D is unclear. CDR3 length: 13 amino acids. Trimming shortened V by 4 bases and J by 7 bases, and 16 bases separated the two germline ends. Germline lookup yields CDR1 SQVTM and CDR2 ANQGSEA. CDR3 in DNA: TGCAGCGTTGTTGTGTCCGCTAAAGCGACCCAGTACTTC. As protein: CSVVVSAKATQYF.

In this sample, this clonotype turned up many times. V usage is TRBV6-2 or TRBV6-3 and J usage is TRBJ1-1; perhaps TRBD1 as D (5 bases). The CDR3 extends over 15 amino acids. V lost 5 bases, J lost 4 bases, and 17 bases lay in between. CDR1 and CDR2 (germline): MNHEY, SVGEGT. The CDR3 loop reads CASSIPLPGTTEAFF. As DNA, the CDR3 is TGTGCCAGCAGTATCCCGCTCCCCGGGACCACTGAAGCTTTCTTT.

Many counts were recorded for this clonotype. J is TRBJ2-2 and V is TRBV20-1, with 7 nucleotides matching TRBD2. Trimming cost V 4 bases and J 4 bases; bases outside gene matches: 12. The CDR3 consists of 16 residues. Germline loops: CDR1 DFQATT, CDR2 SNEGSKA (reference sequence). The chain's CDR3 is CSATGTTKSFTGELFF. CDR3 nucleotides: TGCAGTGCTACCGGGACTACCAAAAGTTTCACCGGGGAGCTGTTTTTT.

This clonotype was seen at least ten times. The chain links TRBV20-1 to TRBJ1-2; D is uncertain. The germline gives CDR1 DFQATT, CDR2 SNEGSKA (reference sequence). The V end lost 0 bases, the J end lost 0 bases, and 5 bases lay between the germline ends. This CDR3 has 13 amino acids. DNA of the CDR3: TGCAGTGCTAGAGATGCCGCTAACTATGGCTACACCTTC. Its protein product is CSARDAANYGYTF.

The V gene is TRBV6-4, the J gene TRBJ2-3, with 7 bases identical to TRBD1. There are 13 residues in the CDR3. V was pared by 9 bases and J by 3 bases, with 6 bases of the junction left unmatched. Germline CDR1 and CDR2: MRHNA and SNTAGT. CDR3 loop: CAREDRRTDTQYF. CDR3 DNA: TGTGCCAGAGAGGACAGGAGGACAGATACGCAGTATTTT.

In its sample, this clonotype was seen many times. In nucleotides, the CDR3 is TGTGCCAGCAGGAACAGGGGTAGCGTTAGCTCCTACGAGCAGTACTTC. Its protein is CASRNRGSVSSYEQYF. V is TRBV28 and J is TRBJ2-7, with 7 bases fitting TRBD1. There are 16 residues in the CDR3. CDR1 and CDR2 (germline): MDHEN, SYDVKM. Unmatched junction bases numbered 11, after V lost 6 bases and J lost 0 bases.

This clonotype was seen many times. The chain combines TRBV7-8 with TRBJ2-7; D may be TRBD1 or TRBD2 (6 bases each). The CDR3 is 16 residues long. V was cut by 1 base and J by 2 bases, with 15 bases left in between. The germline V gene encodes CDR1 SGHVS and CDR2 FQNEAQ. The CDR3 spells CASSLGGASATYEQYF. The CDR3 bases are TGTGCCAGCAGCTTAGGGGGGGCTAGCGCAACCTACGAGCAGTACTTC.

In its sample, this clonotype was seen many times. CDR3 loop: CSANRNFGNEQFF. DNA for the CDR3: TGCAGTGCCAACAGGAACTTCGGCAATGAGCAGTTCTTC. This chain connects TRBV20-1 to TRBJ2-1; perhaps TRBD1 as D (5 bases). Germline V gives CDR1 DFQATT, CDR2 SNEGSKA (reference sequence). Trimming left V 6 bases short and J 6 bases short, with 15 bases between. CDR3 length: 13 amino acids.

This clonotype appeared many times. The chain uses TRBV20-1 and TRBJ1-5, with D possibly matching TRBD1 (5 bases). The CDR3 has 16 amino acids. Germline CDR1 and CDR2: DFQATT and SNEGSKA (reference sequence). Trimming stripped 6 bases from V and 6 bases from J, with 24 bases between. The CDR3 loop is CSATANLLDRTQPQHF. Here the CDR3 DNA reads TGCAGTGCGACCGCCAACCTTTTAGACAGAACTCAGCCCCAGCATTTT.

This clonotype has ten or more counts. The gene calls are TRBV7-9 and TRBJ2-7; maybe TRBD1 (6 bases). CDR1 is SEHNR, CDR2 FQNEAQ, per germline (reference sequence). Trimming removed 10 bases at V and 1 base at J, with 17 bases between. The CDR3 runs to 14 residues. Written as DNA, the CDR3 is TGTGCCACCTCCAAGGAGACAGGTTCCTACGAGCAGTACTTC. This codes for CATSKETGSYEQYF.

The V call is TRBV5-1, the J call TRBJ2-7; 10 positions match TRBD2. This CDR3 contains 15 residues. The junction had 8 bases not matched to a gene; V was cut back by 2 bases and J by 6 bases. Looked up from germline, CDR1 is SGHRS and CDR2 is YFSETQ. DNA for the CDR3: TGCGCCAGCAGCTTAAGGCTAGCGGGAGATCGCGAGCAGTACTTC. It is translated as CASSLRLAGDREQYF. The variable domain in full, with the rest retrieved from reference TRBV5-1 and TRBJ2-7, is KAGVTQTPRYLIKTRGQQVTLSCSPISGHRSVSWYQQTPGQGLQFLFEYFSETQRNKGNFPGRFSGRQFSNSRSEMNVSTLELGDSALYLCASSLRLAGDREQYFGPGTRLTVT.

In its sample, this clonotype was seen many times. V usage is TRBV5-1 and J usage is TRBJ1-5; 12 bases agree with TRBD1. In germline, CDR1 is SGHRS, CDR2 YFSETQ. This CDR3 is 15 amino acids long. The J segment lost 5 bases and the V segment lost 2 bases, leaving 2 bases of the junction unmatched. The CDR3 loop reads CASSLGTGGDQPQHF. The CDR3 nucleotides read TGCGCCAGCAGCTTAGGGACAGGGGGCGATCAGCCCCAGCATTTT.

This clonotype was seen many times. The chain carries TRBV12-3 or TRBV12-4 and TRBJ2-1; 9 bases map to TRBD2. The CDR3 extends over 14 amino acids. V lost 10 bases to trimming and J lost 2 bases; unmatched junction nucleotides: 6. The CDR3 bases are TGTGCCAATGGCGCGGGAGGGGCCTACAATGAGCAGTTCTTC. Translation: CANGAGGAYNEQFF.